The sequence of this T cell receptor beta chain was determined in a study of low-dose radiotherapy and immunotherapy resistance in tumors. Study-wide context: Starting cycle 1 day 1, oral aspirin 300 mg was given daily for four cycles.

TRAV- and TRBV-specific primers, spanning alpha and beta chains, primed first-strand cDNA. A roughly 19-cycle PCR with a constant-region primer and V-primer adapter amplified TCRs. One entry per CDR3 protein results from TCRdb running MiXCR on the reads. The profile shows roughly 100,000 distinct CDR3 sequences, less than 25% of them singletons. The CDR3 is 15 amino acids. The V end lost 4 bases, the J end lost 2 bases, and 13 bases lay between the germline ends. From germline, CDR1 is KGHDR and CDR2 SFDVKD. This clonotype showed up many times. Documented time point: after trial treatment. The treatment denotes: LDRT plus nivolumab, ipilimumab, low-dose cyclophosphamide and aspirin (RACIN trial). Donors were administered nivolumab, ipilimumab, aspirin and low-dose cyclophosphamide, together with low-dose radiotherapy.

Sequences were derived from PBMCs, sampled after low-dose radiotherapy plus immunotherapy. The genes are TRBV24-1 and TRBJ2-5; D possibly corresponds to TRBD2 (7 bases). This clonotype was sampled from a male donor with prostate cancer. The CDR3 DNA sequence: TGTGCCACCAGTGAGGCGGGGGCCCTTCAAGAGACCCAGTACTTC. Protein product: CATSEAGALQETQYF.